Sequencing of this TCR beta chain was carried out in a study of blood T cell repertoires in COVID-19. Overall study: Italy, Spain and the United States were the sources of the convalescent and acute COVID-19 samples. Sources were T cells, B-cell-depleted T cells, or PBMCs; the material itself was cDNA or gDNA.

Methods used by the authors: Scientists estimated how many nucleated cells there were by amplifying reference gene primers. Libraries were prepared by immunoSEQ multiplex PCR; TCRdb keeps only in-frame clonotypes and omits some of them. Clone size and the V and J calls come from that table; the DNA yielded D and trimming. The data contain roughly 88,000 clones, about nine tenths of them singletons. The CDR3 is 15 amino acids. The germline V and J ends were trimmed by 4 bases and 4 bases, with 15 bases remaining between them. CDR1 and CDR2 from the germline V gene are ENHRY and SYGVKD. The clonotype was recovered from a woman aged 45-65 years in a cohort sampled during active COVID-19. Sequencing input: peripheral blood. The chain carries TRBV10-3 and TRBJ2-3; tentatively, D is TRBD2 (5 bases). CDR3 sequence reads: CAISAGSGLADTQYF. Written as DNA, the CDR3 is TGTGCCATCAGTGCGGGGTCGGGGTTGGCAGATACGCAGTATTTT.